This record concerns one T cell receptor beta chain sequence. This entry comes from a study of glioma-infiltrating T cells after dendritic cell vaccination. Generated by immunoSEQ multiplex PCR, the TCRdb table keeps only in-frame clones and is missing some. The data hold fewer than 85,000 clones, with 82% observed a single time. The TCR sequence derives from a human donor with glioblastoma. Specimen: blood, collected before dendritic cell vaccination.

DNA for the CDR3: TGTGCCAGCAGTGACTTTGGCGGGGGGGCTCGGAGTCAAGAGACCCAGTACTTC. Its protein product is CASSDFGGGARSQETQYF. V is TRBV25-1 and J is TRBJ2-5; 9 nucleotides line up with TRBD2. The CDR3 is 18 residues long. Germline V CDR1 and CDR2: MGHDK, SYGVNS. With V trimmed by 3 bases and J by 2 bases, 13 bases remained unmatched.